The 3 T cell receptor beta chains reported below all come from one sample, sequenced in a study of blood T cell repertoires in COVID-19. TCRdb's copy holds only in-frame clones and misses some; the assay was immunoSEQ multiplex PCR. Of some 89,000 clones listed, around nine tenths are singletons. Sequencing input: peripheral blood. These TCRs come from a man aged 55 to 70 with acute or convalescent COVID-19.

The CDR3 DNA is TGTGCCAGCAGTGAGGAGAGTAACACTGAAGCTTTCTTT. Translated: CASSEESNTEAFF. This chain joins TRBV2 and TRBJ1-1, with D hard to call. In germline, CDR1 is SNHLY, CDR2 FYNNEI. CDR3 size: 13 residues. V lost 3 bases and J lost 2, with 7 bases in between. The full variable domain, completed using reference TRBV2 and TRBJ1-1, is EPEVTQTPSHQVTQMGQEVILRCVPISNHLYFYWYRQILGQKVEFLVSFYNNEISEKSEIFDDQFSVERPDGSNFTLKIRSTKLEDSAMYFCASSEESNTEAFFGQGTRLTVV.

V gene TRBV5-1 combines with J gene TRBJ1-1; D gene unclear. V was shortened by 5 bases and J by 1 base, with 9 bases between the two germline ends. The germline V gene has CDR1 SGHRS and CDR2 YFSETQ. The CDR3 runs to 13 residues. The CDR3 here is CASRWAENTEAFF. The CDR3 coding sequence is TGCGCCAGCAGGTGGGCAGAGAACACTGAAGCTTTCTTT.

V gene TRBV4-1 combines with J gene TRBJ1-1; D not certain. Between the trimmed V and J ends, which lost 0 bases and 1 base, there was a span of 9 bases. Germline V gene sequence: CDR1 MGHRA, CDR2 YSYEKL. CDR3 size: 15 residues. The CDR3 nucleotides read TGCGCCAGCAGCCAAGATCAGGCTCCGAACACTGAAGCTTTCTTT. Its translation: CASSQDQAPNTEAFF.